This TCR beta chain was sequenced in a study of CD8 T cells in ankylosing spondylitis (dated by TCRdb to between 2016 and 2019). About the study as a whole: T cell receptor beta repertoires were profiled in healthy donors and ankylosing spondylitis patients so that disease-linked TCR variants could be found. Peripheral blood was sampled, and synovial fluid was also collected from ankylosing spondylitis patients. The full study cohort was made up of over 20 ankylosing spondylitis patients and some 100 healthy donors.

In this sample, this clonotype turned up many times. Its antigen specificity is not known. Base-call qualities are not available, and no considerably larger clone is one nucleotide away. Beyond this particular receptor, the publication reports: Some of the motif variants had been reported before in the synovial fluid and blood of reactive arthritis patients, a finding that suggests common disease-initiation mechanisms. According to the report, matched synovial fluid samples from ankylosing spondylitis patients were significantly enriched for the disease-linked clones. The disease-linked clones had a CD8+ phenotype and were found at relatively low frequencies in peripheral blood. A TCR beta motif made up of several highly homologous amino acid variants appeared to be characteristic of blood from ankylosing spondylitis patients.

Trimming takes 0 bases from V and 7 bases from J, and the germline ends sit 6 bases apart. Inclusive of the bounding cysteine and phenylalanine, the CDR3 is 13 residues long. Just CDR3 DNA is preserved here, 39 bases in frame from base 1. Sequencing used an Illumina HiSeq 2500. Quantitative 5'-RACE with molecular barcodes was the method used to prepare the TCR beta libraries. Per the source publication's procedure: A new computational method, built on a probabilistic model of VDJ rearrangement, was used to identify disease-linked TCR variants. The raw public reads went through TCRdb reprocessing: fastp at Q25, MiXCR clone calling, in-frame beta chains kept. Each CDR3 protein gets just one entry, which takes the most common genes and DNA from the rows behind it. TCRdb's processing, not the study's, gives the V and J calls here. Here the sample has some 130,000 distinct CDR3 sequences; roughly 6.6% occur a single time. Together, the top ten hold 9.5% to 15% of the sample.

The sequence links TRBV12-3 or TRBV12-4 to TRBJ2-2; the D gene is unclear. This TCR was sampled from a female donor with ankylosing spondylitis or in good health (not recorded which). The specimen was blood, either unsorted or a sorted T cell fraction (not recorded which). The nucleotide sequence reads as follows: TGTGCCAGCAGTTTAGCCGGATACGGGGAGCTGTTTTTT. Its coded protein is CASSLAGYGELFF.